The T cell receptor beta chain under discussion was sequenced for a study of blood T cell repertoires in COVID-19. About the research overall: From the United States, Italy and Spain came samples of acute and convalescent COVID-19. PBMCs, B-cell-depleted T cells, or T cells were the source of the cDNA or gDNA that made up the material.

This clone appeared a single time. As handled by the study authors: Reference gene primers were amplified, and this amplification served to estimate nucleated cell counts. TCRdb keeps only in-frame clones here, not all; method: immunoSEQ multiplex PCR. V and J calls and clone size are copied from that table; D and trimming were computed from the DNA. The table lists roughly 200,000 clones, around four fifths of them singletons, with roughly 8.7% in the top ten. CDR1 SGHNT and CDR2 YYREEE come from the germline V gene (reference sequence). V dropped 4 bases and J dropped 7; count of bases not matched to a gene: 8. The CDR3 loop spans 13 amino acids.

Sequences were obtained from peripheral blood. The sequence came from a man aged 35-49 years with active or convalescent COVID-19. This chain connects TRBV5-4 to TRBJ2-7, with 7 nucleotides matching TRBD1. The CDR3 region has the DNA TGTGCCAGCAGCCCGGGGACAGCCCAAGAGCAGTACTTC. Its translation: CASSPGTAQEQYF.